This TCR beta chain originates from a study of cytomegalovirus exposure and HLA in healthy donors. The wider study: Clustering assigned 81% of the roughly 430 genotyped donors to the Caucasian-associated ancestry cluster. General study findings and limits: TCR sequences were mostly rare, though some public TCRs occurred in many donors. In a later analysis, the majority of CMV-associated beta chains seemingly showed HLA restriction. In a later analysis, productive TCRs from donors in an Asian-associated ancestry cluster reportedly carried fewer N-insertions than the cohort mean.

This clone was detected only a few times. Its specificity is not known. CDR1 and CDR2 from the germline V gene are ENHRY and SYGVKD. This CDR3 has 15 amino acids. With V trimmed by 9 bases and J by 3 bases, 12 bases remained unmatched. Vbeta (60) and Jbeta (13) primers were used in the PCR. Repertoires were generated with immunoSEQ multiplex PCR, while TCRdb's copy carries only in-frame clones and drops some. The table lists approximately 110,000 clones, 70% to 80% of them singletons. The origin of this receptor is a man aged 50-59 years in good health and CMV-seronegative. The sequencing sample was made of PBMCs. This sequence joins TRBV10-3 and TRBJ1-2; 8 nucleotides line up with TRBD1. CDR3 residues: CAIERQGTGDYGYTF. DNA of the CDR3: TGTGCCATAGAAAGACAGGGGACAGGCGACTATGGCTACACCTTC.